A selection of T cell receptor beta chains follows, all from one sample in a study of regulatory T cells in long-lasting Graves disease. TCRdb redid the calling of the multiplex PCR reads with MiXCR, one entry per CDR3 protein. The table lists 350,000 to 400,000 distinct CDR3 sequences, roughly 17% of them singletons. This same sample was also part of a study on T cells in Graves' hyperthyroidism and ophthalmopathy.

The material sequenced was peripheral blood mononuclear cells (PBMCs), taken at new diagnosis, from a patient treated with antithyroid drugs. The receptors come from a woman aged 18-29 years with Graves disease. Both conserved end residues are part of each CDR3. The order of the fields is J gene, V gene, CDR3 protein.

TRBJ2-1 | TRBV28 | CASSPGQGHNEQFF
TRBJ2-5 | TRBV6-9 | CASSSILAGTKETQYF
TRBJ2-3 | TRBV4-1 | CASSLGTGAGTDTQYF
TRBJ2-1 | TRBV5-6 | CASTLLPGASEQFF
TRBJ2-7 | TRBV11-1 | CASSLAGLAGDYEQYF
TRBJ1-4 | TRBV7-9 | CASSHRRRTATNEKLFF
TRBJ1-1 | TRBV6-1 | CASIDRVNAEAFF
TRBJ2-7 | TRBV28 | CASRPQDRVSLEQYF
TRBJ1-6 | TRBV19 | CASSPKGQNNSPLHF
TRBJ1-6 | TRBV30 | CAWSTSRQGRNSPLHF
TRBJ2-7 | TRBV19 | CASRGTFYEQYF
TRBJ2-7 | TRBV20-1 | CSAPKNYEQYF
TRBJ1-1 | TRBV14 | CASSPLGRGPTEAFF
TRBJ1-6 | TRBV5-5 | CASSVGVRSSYNSPLHF
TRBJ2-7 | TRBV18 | CASSPKRGTYEQYF
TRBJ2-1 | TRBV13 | CASSAGEIPPFF
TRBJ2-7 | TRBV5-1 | CASSLRGYSYEQYF
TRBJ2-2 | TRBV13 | CASSPNTGNTGELFF
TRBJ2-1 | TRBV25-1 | CASGWASGSGGEQFF
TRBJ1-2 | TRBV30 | CAWGWDLGYTF
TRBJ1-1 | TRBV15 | CATSRDFEAFF
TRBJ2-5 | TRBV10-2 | CASSTLYGTSGQETQYF
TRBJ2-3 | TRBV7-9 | CASSLASGKADTQYF
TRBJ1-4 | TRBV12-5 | CASGLTLNVKLFF
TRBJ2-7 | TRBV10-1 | CASSESGLGEQYF